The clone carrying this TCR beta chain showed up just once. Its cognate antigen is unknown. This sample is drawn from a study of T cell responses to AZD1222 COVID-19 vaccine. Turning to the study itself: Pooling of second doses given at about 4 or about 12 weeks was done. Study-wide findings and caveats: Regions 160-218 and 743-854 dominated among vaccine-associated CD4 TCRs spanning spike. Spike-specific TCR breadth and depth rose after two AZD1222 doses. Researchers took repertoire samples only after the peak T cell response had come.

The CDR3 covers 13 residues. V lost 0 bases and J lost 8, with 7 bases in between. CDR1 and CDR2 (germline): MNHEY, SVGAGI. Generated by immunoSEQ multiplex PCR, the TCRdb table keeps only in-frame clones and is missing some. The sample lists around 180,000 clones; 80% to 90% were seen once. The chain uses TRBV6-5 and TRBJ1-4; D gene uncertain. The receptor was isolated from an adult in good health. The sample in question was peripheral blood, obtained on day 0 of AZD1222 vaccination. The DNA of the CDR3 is TGTGCCAGCAGTTACTCGCGGGCCGAAAAACTGTTTTTT. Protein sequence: CASSYSRAEKLFF.